This T cell receptor (beta chain) was observed in a study of blood T cell repertoires in COVID-19. The table came from immunoSEQ multiplex PCR; TCRdb's copy has only in-frame clones and leaves some out. The sample lists some 150,000 clones; around three quarters were seen once. Germline values: CDR1 MDHEN, CDR2 SYDVKM. V lost 5 bases, J lost 0 bases, and 6 bases stayed unmatched. This CDR3 has 18 residues. This sequence was found in a man over 45 with active or convalescent COVID-19. Sequenced: peripheral blood. The chain combines TRBV28 with TRBJ2-3; 15 positions agree with TRBD2. CDR3 region: CASSPWGLAGGSTDTQYF. The CDR3 nucleotides are TGTGCCAGCAGTCCATGGGGACTAGCGGGAGGAAGCACAGATACGCAGTATTTT.